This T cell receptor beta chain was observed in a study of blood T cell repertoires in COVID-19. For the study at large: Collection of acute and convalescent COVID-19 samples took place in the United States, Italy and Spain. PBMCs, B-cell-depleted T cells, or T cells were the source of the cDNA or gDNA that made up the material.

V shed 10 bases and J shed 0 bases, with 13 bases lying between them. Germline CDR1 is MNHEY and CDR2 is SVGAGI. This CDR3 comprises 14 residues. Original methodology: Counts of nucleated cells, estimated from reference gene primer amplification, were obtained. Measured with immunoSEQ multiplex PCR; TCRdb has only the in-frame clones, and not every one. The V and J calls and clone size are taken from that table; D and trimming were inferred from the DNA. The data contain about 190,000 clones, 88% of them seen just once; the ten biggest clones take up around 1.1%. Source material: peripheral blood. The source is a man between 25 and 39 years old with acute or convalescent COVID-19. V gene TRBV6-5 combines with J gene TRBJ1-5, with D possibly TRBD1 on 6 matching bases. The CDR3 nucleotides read TGTGCCACCTTGGGACAAATTAGCAATCAGCCCCAGCATTTT. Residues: CATLGQISNQPQHF.